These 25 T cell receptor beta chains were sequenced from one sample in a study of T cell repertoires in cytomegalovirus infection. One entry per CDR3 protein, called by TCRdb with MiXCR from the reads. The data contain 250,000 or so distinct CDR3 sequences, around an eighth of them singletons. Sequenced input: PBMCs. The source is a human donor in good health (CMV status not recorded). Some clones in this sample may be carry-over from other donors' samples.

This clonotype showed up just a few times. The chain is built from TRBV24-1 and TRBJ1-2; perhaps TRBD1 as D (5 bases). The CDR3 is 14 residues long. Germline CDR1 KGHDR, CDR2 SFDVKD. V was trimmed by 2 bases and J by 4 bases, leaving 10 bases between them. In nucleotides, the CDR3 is TGTGCCACCAGTGATTCGGGGCAGGGCTATGGCTACACCTTC. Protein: CATSDSGQGYGYTF.

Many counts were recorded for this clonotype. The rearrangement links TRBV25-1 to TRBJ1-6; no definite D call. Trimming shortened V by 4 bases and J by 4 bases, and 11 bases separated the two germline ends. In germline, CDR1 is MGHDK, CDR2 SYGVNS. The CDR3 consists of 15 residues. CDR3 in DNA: TGTGCCAGCAGTGGAGACACCTGGTATAATTCACCCCTCCACTTT. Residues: CASSGDTWYNSPLHF.

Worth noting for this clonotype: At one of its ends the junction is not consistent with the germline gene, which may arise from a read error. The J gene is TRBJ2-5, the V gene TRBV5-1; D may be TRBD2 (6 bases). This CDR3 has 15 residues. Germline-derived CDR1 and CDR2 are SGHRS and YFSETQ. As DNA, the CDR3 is TGCGCCCGCAGCTTGGAGGGCCAGGGACAAGAGACCCAGTACTTC. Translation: CARSLEGQGQETQYF.

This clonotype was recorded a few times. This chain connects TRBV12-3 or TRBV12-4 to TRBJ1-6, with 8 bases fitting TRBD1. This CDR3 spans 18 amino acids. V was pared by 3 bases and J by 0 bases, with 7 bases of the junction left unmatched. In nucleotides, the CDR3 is TGTGCCAGCAGTTTGGTGACAGGGGCGAGCTCCTATAATTCACCCCTCCACTTT. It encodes CASSLVTGASSYNSPLHF.

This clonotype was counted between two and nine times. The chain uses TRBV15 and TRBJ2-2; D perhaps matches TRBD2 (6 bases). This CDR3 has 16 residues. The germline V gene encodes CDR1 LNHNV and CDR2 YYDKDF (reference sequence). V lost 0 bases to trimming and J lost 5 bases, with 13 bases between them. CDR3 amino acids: CATSRDLGEATGELFF. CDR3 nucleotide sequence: TGTGCCACCAGCAGAGATCTGGGGGAGGCAACCGGGGAGCTGTTTTTT.

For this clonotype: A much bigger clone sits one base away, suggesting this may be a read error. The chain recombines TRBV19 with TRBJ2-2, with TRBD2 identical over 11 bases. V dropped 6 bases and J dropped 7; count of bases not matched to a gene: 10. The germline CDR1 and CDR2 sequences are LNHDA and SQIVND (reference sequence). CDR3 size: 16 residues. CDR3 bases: TGTGCCAGTAGCTATAGGCTAGCGGGGGGATTCGGGGAGCTGTTTTTT. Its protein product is CASSYRLAGGFGELFF.

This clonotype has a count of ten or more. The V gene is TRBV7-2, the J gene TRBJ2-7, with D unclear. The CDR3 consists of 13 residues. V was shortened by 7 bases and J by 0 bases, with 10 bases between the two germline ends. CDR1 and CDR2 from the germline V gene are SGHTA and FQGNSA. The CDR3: CASTTDLSYEQYF. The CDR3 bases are TGTGCCAGCACCACGGACCTCTCCTACGAGCAGTACTTC. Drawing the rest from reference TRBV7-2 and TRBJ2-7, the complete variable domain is GAGVSQSPSNKVTEKGKDVELRCDPISGHTALYWYRQSLGQGLEFLIYFQGNSAPDKSGLPSDRFSAERTGGSVSTLTIQRTQQEDSAVYLCASTTDLSYEQYFGPGTRLTVT.

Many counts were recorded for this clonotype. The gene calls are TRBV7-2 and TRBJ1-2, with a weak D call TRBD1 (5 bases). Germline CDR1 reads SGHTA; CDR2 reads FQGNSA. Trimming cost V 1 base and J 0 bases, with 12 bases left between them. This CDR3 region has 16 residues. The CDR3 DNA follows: TGTGCCAGCAGCTTAGGGGGGAGCAGCACTAACTATGGCTACACCTTC. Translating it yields CASSLGGSSTNYGYTF.

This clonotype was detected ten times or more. The CDR3 region is CASRTSGKVGELFF. DNA for the CDR3: TGTGCCAGCAGGACTAGCGGGAAGGTCGGGGAGCTGTTTTTT. The chain links TRBV6-2 or TRBV6-3 to TRBJ2-2; TRBD2 aligns across 11 bases. With V trimmed by 6 bases and J by 7 bases, 4 bases remained unmatched. This CDR3 is 14 amino acids long. Germline V gene sequence: CDR1 MNHEY, CDR2 SVGEGT.

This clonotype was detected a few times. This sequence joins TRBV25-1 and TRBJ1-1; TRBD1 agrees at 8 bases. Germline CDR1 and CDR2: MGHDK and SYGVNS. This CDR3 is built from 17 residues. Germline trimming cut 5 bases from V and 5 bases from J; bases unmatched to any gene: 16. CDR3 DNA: TGTGCCAGCAGTACCCCCAGCAGGACAGGGAGGGGGACTGAAGCTTTCTTT. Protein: CASSTPSRTGRGTEAFF.

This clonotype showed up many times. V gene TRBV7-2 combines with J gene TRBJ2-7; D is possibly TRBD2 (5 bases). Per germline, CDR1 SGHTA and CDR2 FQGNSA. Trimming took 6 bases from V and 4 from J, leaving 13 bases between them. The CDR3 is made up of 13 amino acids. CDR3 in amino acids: CASSTGISYEQYF. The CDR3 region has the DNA TGTGCCAGCAGTACCGGGATTAGTTACGAGCAGTACTTC.

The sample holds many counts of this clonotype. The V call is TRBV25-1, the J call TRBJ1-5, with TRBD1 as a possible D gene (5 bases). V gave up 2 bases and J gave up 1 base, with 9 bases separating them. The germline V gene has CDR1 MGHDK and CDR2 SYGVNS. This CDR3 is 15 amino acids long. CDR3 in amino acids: CASSEAGGSNQPQHF. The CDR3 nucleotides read TGTGCCAGCAGTGAAGCCGGGGGGAGCAATCAGCCCCAGCATTTT.

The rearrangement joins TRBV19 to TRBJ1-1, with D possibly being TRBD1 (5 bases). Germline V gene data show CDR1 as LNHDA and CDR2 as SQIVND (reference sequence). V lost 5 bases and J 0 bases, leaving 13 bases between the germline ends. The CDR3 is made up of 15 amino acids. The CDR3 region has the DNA TGTGCCAGTAGTTCGCAGAGCAGGGTGAACACTGAAGCTTTCTTT. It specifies CASSSQSRVNTEAFF.

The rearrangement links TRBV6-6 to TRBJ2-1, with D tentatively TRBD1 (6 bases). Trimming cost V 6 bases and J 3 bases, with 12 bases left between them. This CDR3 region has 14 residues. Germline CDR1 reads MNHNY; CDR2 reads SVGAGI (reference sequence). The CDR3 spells CASSPDRNYNEQFF. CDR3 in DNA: TGTGCCAGCAGCCCCGACAGGAACTACAATGAGCAGTTCTTC.

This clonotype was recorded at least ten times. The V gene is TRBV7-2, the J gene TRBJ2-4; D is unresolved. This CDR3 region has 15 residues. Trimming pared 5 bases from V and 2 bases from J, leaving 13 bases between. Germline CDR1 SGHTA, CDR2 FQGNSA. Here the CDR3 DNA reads TGTGCCAGCAGCGCTAGAAAGGAGCCCAAAAACATTCAGTACTTC. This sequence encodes CASSARKEPKNIQYF.

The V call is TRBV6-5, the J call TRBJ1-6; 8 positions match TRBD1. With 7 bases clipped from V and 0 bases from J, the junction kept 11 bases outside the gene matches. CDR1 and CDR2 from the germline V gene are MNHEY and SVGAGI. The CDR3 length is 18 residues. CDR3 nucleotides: TGTGCCAGCAAGACAGGACAGGGACAGAGCTCCTATAATTCACCCCTCCACTTT. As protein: CASKTGQGQSSYNSPLHF.

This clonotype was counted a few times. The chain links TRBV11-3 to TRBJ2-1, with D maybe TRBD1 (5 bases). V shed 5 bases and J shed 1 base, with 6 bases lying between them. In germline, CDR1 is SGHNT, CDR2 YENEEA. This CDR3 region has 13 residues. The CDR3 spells CASSGASYNEQFF. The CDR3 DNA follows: TGTGCCAGCAGCGGGGCGTCCTACAATGAGCAGTTCTTC.

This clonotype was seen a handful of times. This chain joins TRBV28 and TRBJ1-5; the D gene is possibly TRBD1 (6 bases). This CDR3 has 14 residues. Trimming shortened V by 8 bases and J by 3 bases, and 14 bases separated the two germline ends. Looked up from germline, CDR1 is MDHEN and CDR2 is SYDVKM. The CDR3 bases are TGTGCCAGCGGGGACGGACAGCTCAATCAGCCCCAGCATTTT. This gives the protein CASGDGQLNQPQHF. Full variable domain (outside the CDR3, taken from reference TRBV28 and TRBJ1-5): DVKVTQSSRYLVKRTGEKVFLECVQDMDHENMFWYRQDPGLGLRLIYFSYDVKMKEKGDIPEGYSVSREKKERFSLILESASTNQTSMYLCASGDGQLNQPQHFGDGTRLSIL.

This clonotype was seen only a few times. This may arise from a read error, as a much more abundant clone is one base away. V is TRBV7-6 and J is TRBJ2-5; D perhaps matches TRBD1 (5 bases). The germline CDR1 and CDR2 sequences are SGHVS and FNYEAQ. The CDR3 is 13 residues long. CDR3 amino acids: CTSSPDSEETQYF. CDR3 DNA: TGTACCAGCAGCCCCGACAGTGAAGAGACCCAGTACTTC.

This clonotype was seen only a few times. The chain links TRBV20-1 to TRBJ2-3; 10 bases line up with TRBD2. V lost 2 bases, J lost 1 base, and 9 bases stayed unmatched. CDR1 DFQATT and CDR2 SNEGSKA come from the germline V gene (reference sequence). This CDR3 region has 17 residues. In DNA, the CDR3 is TGCAGTGCTAGAAGGGGACTAGCGACCCGGGGCACAGATACGCAGTATTTT. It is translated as CSARRGLATRGTDTQYF.

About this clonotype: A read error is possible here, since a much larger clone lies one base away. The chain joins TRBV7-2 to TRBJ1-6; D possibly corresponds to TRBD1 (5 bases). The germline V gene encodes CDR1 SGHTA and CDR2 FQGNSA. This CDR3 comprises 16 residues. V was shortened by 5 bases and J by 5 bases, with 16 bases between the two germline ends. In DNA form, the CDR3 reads TGTGCCAGCAGCAACTGCAGGGTAATCAATAATTCACCCCTCCACTTT. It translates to CASSNCRVINNSPLHF.

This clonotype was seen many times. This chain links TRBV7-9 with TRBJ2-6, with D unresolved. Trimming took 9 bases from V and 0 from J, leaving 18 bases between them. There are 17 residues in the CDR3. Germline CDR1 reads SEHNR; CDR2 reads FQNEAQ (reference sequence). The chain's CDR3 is CASSGQTASSGANVLTF. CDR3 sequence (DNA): TGTGCCAGTTCCGGGCAGACGGCCAGCTCTGGGGCCAACGTCCTGACTTTC.

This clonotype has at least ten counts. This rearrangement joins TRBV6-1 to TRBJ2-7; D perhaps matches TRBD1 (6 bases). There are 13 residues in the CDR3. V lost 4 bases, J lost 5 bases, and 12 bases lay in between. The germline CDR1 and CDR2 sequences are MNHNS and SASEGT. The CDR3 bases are TGTGCCAGCAGTGGCCCAGGGGCCCACGAGCAGTACTTC. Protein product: CASSGPGAHEQYF.

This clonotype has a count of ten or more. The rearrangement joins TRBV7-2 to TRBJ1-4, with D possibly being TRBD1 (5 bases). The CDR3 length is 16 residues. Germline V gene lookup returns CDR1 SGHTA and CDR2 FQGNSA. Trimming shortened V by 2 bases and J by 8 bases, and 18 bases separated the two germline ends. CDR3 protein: CASSLNVRGTGEKLFF. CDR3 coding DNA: TGTGCCAGCAGCTTAAACGTGAGGGGCACCGGCGAAAAACTGTTTTTT. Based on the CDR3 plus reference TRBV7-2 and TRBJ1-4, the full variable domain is GAGVSQSPSNKVTEKGKDVELRCDPISGHTALYWYRQSLGQGLEFLIYFQGNSAPDKSGLPSDRFSAERTGGSVSTLTIQRTQQEDSAVYLCASSLNVRGTGEKLFFGSGTQLSVL.

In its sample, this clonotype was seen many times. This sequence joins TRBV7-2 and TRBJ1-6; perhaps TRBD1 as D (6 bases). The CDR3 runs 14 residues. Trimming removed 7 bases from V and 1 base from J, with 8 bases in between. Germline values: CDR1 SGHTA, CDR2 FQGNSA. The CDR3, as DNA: TGTGCCAGCAAGGGGGATTCCTATAATTCACCCCTCCACTTT. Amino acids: CASKGDSYNSPLHF.